Listed below are T cell receptor beta chains from one sample, sequenced in a study of identical twins. Using its own MiXCR run on the 5' RACE reads, TCRdb lists one record per CDR3 protein. The sample yields under 800,000 distinct CDR3 sequences, 21% seen once. Separately, the same data were catalogued under a study of T cells expressing NK-cell markers.

Sequenced: PBMCs. These receptors originate from a young woman in good health. The CDR3 runs from the conserved cysteine through the conserved F or W. The D gene is left open where the match is weak. Clone sizes are given selectively: once, few, many, or a class where the clone is expanded.

j_gene: TRBJ1-4
v_gene: TRBV9
d_gene: .
abundance: .
CDR3nt: TGTGCCAGCAGCGTGCGGGGGGCGGCACCTAATGAAAAACTGTTTTTT
CDR3aa: CASSVRGAAPNEKLFF

j_gene: TRBJ1-3
v_gene: TRBV6-5
d_gene: TRBD1
abundance: .
CDR3nt: TGTGCCAGCAGTTACGCAGGGGGAAGAAACACCATATATTTT
CDR3aa: CASSYAGGRNTIYF

j_gene: TRBJ1-4
v_gene: TRBV5-1
d_gene: TRBD1
abundance: .
CDR3nt: TGCGCCAGCAGCCCCAGGACAGGTCTTCGGGAAAATGAAAAACTGTTTTTT
CDR3aa: CASSPRTGLRENEKLFF

j_gene: TRBJ2-5
v_gene: TRBV20-1
d_gene: TRBD2
abundance: few
CDR3nt: TGCAGTGCTAGAGATCCGGCTAGCGGGGGCCAAGAGACCCAGTACTTC
CDR3aa: CSARDPASGGQETQYF

j_gene: TRBJ2-7
v_gene: TRBV7-9
d_gene: .
abundance: many
CDR3nt: TGTGCCAGCAGCTTAGAGCAGTACTTC
CDR3aa: CASSLEQYF

j_gene: TRBJ1-2
v_gene: TRBV12-3/TRBV12-4
d_gene: .
abundance: .
CDR3nt: TGTGCCAGCAGTCCTTCCTGGGGTAAGGAAGGCTACACCTTC
CDR3aa: CASSPSWGKEGYTF

j_gene: TRBJ2-3
v_gene: TRBV12-3/TRBV12-4
d_gene: .
abundance: many
CDR3nt: TGCGCCAGCAGCTTCGCAGATACGCAGTATTTT
CDR3aa: CASSFADTQYF

j_gene: TRBJ2-7
v_gene: TRBV6-2/TRBV6-3
d_gene: TRBD2
abundance: .
CDR3nt: TGTGCCAGCAACCGTTTTGGGACTAGCATTTCCTACGAGCAGTACTTC
CDR3aa: CASNRFGTSISYEQYF

j_gene: TRBJ2-7
v_gene: TRBV27
d_gene: .
abundance: few
CDR3nt: TGTGCCAGCAGTTCGGCGGGTCGCTCCTACGAGCAGTACTTC
CDR3aa: CASSSAGRSYEQYF

j_gene: TRBJ2-5
v_gene: TRBV20-1
d_gene: .
abundance: .
CDR3nt: TGCAGTGCTGGAGTAGCGGTCGGGGAGACCCAGTACTTC
CDR3aa: CSAGVAVGETQYF

j_gene: TRBJ2-3
v_gene: TRBV6-1
d_gene: .
abundance: few
CDR3nt: TGTGCCAGCAGCCGAGGGGACCTTACAGATACGCAGTATTTT
CDR3aa: CASSRGDLTDTQYF

j_gene: TRBJ2-7
v_gene: TRBV6-2/TRBV6-3
d_gene: .
abundance: .
CDR3nt: TGTGCCAGCAGTCCGACTGGGAACAAAGGCTACGAGCAGTACTTC
CDR3aa: CASSPTGNKGYEQYF

j_gene: TRBJ2-4
v_gene: TRBV20-1
d_gene: .
abundance: once
CDR3nt: TGCAGTGCTAGATCGGCCCCAACAGGAGCCAAAAACATTCAGTACTTC
CDR3aa: CSARSAPTGAKNIQYF

j_gene: TRBJ2-1
v_gene: TRBV3-1
d_gene: .
abundance: .
CDR3nt: TGTGCCAGCAGCCAAGTGAGGAGCTCCTACAATGAGCAGTTCTTC
CDR3aa: CASSQVRSSYNEQFF

j_gene: TRBJ2-1
v_gene: TRBV15
d_gene: .
abundance: .
CDR3nt: TGTGCCACCAGCAGAGATACAATCAATGAGCAGTTCTTC
CDR3aa: CATSRDTINEQFF

j_gene: TRBJ1-1
v_gene: TRBV6-5
d_gene: .
abundance: many
CDR3nt: TGTGCCAGCAGTTACCTGGGCACTGAAGCTTTCTTT
CDR3aa: CASSYLGTEAFF

j_gene: TRBJ2-7
v_gene: TRBV20-1
d_gene: TRBD2
abundance: .
CDR3nt: TGCAGTGCTAGGGCCGGACTAGCTCCTCTCTACGAGCAGTACTTC
CDR3aa: CSARAGLAPLYEQYF

j_gene: TRBJ2-3
v_gene: TRBV5-1
d_gene: TRBD1
abundance: many
CDR3nt: TGCGCCAGCAGCTTAGACAGGGTCGCAGATACGCAGTATTTT
CDR3aa: CASSLDRVADTQYF

j_gene: TRBJ2-1
v_gene: TRBV29-1
d_gene: .
abundance: .
CDR3nt: TGCAGCGTTGGGCATGAGCAGTTCTTC
CDR3aa: CSVGHEQFF

j_gene: TRBJ2-1
v_gene: TRBV20-1
d_gene: TRBD2
abundance: once
CDR3nt: TGCAGTGCTAGAGGGCAAGCGGGGGACCCTGAGCAGTTCTTC
CDR3aa: CSARGQAGDPEQFF

j_gene: TRBJ2-5
v_gene: TRBV5-1
d_gene: .
abundance: .
CDR3nt: TGCGCCAGCAGCTTCTGGACAGACCAAGAGACCCAGTACTTC
CDR3aa: CASSFWTDQETQYF

j_gene: TRBJ2-7
v_gene: TRBV9
d_gene: TRBD2
abundance: .
CDR3nt: TGTGCCAGCAGCGTATGGGGGAGGGCCTCGGACGAGCAGTACTTC
CDR3aa: CASSVWGRASDEQYF